What follows are 14 T cell receptor beta chains derived from one specimen sequenced in a study of blood T cell repertoires in COVID-19. Produced via immunoSEQ multiplex PCR; TCRdb's table is partial and in-frame only. The sample includes about 50,000 clones, about 82% of them seen just once. The sample comprised peripheral blood. The receptors were gathered from a woman between 55 and 75 years old with acute or convalescent COVID-19.

The chain joins TRBV18 to TRBJ1-5; no definite D call. Germline CDR1 reads KGHSH; CDR2 reads LQKENI. The CDR3 is made up of 13 amino acids. The V end lost 6 bases, the J end lost 4 bases, and 10 bases lay between the germline ends. The CDR3 loop reads CASSLEINQPQHF. The CDR3 DNA reads as TGTGCCAGCTCCCTGGAGATAAATCAGCCCCAGCATTTT.

V usage is TRBV27 and J usage is TRBJ1-5; D is perhaps TRBD1 (5 bases). Trimming took off 2 bases at V and 9 bases at J, with 11 bases between the two ends. Germline V gene sequence: CDR1 MNHEY, CDR2 SMNVEV (reference sequence). The CDR3 spans 13 residues. The chain's CDR3 is CASSLQGRSPQHF. In nucleotides, the CDR3 is TGTGCCAGCAGTTTACAGGGCAGGTCGCCCCAGCATTTT.

The table lists this clone with a count of one. The chain links TRBV10-3 to TRBJ2-3; 12 bases map to TRBD1. Trimming cost V 6 bases and J 4 bases; bases outside gene matches: 11. This CDR3 region has 17 residues. The V gene's germline CDR1 is ENHRY and CDR2 SYGVKD. CDR3 residues: CAIRPGQGAARADTQYF. Here the CDR3 DNA reads TGTGCCATCAGGCCGGGACAGGGGGCTGCCAGGGCAGATACGCAGTATTTT.

The genes are TRBV5-6 and TRBJ2-1, with D perhaps matching TRBD2 (6 bases). Germline-derived CDR1 and CDR2 are SGHDT and YYEEEE. Trimming removed 5 bases from V and 2 bases from J, with 14 bases in between. The CDR3 is 15 residues long. The CDR3 DNA follows: TGTGCCAGCAGGGGCCGGGAGTCAGCCTACAATGAGCAGTTCTTC. The encoded protein is CASRGRESAYNEQFF.

The chain links TRBV7-9 to TRBJ2-3, with D unclear. Germline values: CDR1 SEHNR, CDR2 FQNEAQ (reference sequence). Trimming cost V 2 bases and J 0 bases, with 9 bases left between them. The CDR3 is made up of 15 amino acids. CDR3 in amino acids: CASSLFAASTDTQYF. The CDR3 bases are TGTGCCAGCAGCTTATTCGCGGCTAGCACAGATACGCAGTATTTT. Variable domain in full (rest from reference TRBV7-9 and TRBJ2-3): DTGVSQNPRHKITKRGQNVTFRCDPISEHNRLYWYRQTLGQGPEFLTYFQNEAQLEKSRLLSDRFSAERPKGSFSTLEIQRTEQGDSAMYLCASSLFAASTDTQYFGPGTRLTVL.

This chain links TRBV5-8 with TRBJ2-1; 10 bases line up with TRBD2. J lost 0 bases, V lost 7 bases, and 4 bases had no gene match. This CDR3 spans 15 amino acids. Germline V gives CDR1 SGHTS, CDR2 YDEGEE. The CDR3 nucleotides read TGTGCCAGCTCTAGCGGGGGACGCTCCTACAATGAGCAGTTCTTC. Protein: CASSSGGRSYNEQFF.

This clone turned up a few times. The V call is TRBV7-8, the J call TRBJ1-2, with 8 bases that match TRBD1. In germline, CDR1 is SGHVS, CDR2 FQNEAQ. The CDR3 runs 17 residues. Unmatched junction bases numbered 15, after V lost 5 bases and J lost 4 bases. The DNA of the CDR3 is TGTGCCAGCAGCATAAGACAGGGGTCCGTTTCCTTCTATGGCTACACCTTC. It codes for CASSIRQGSVSFYGYTF. The full variable domain, completed using reference TRBV7-8 and TRBJ1-2, is GAGVSQSPRYKVAKRGQDVALRCDPISGHVSLFWYQQALGQGPEFLTYFQNEAQLDKSGLPSDRFFAERPEGSVSTLKIQRTQQEDSAVYLCASSIRQGSVSFYGYTFGSGTRLTVV.

The chain recombines TRBV5-1 with TRBJ2-3; TRBD2 might be the D (6 bases). Trimming took 6 bases from V and 1 from J, leaving 15 bases between them. The germline V gene has CDR1 SGHRS and CDR2 YFSETQ. The CDR3 extends over 15 amino acids. CDR3: CASNAGRRGTDTQYF. CDR3 nucleotides: TGCGCCAGCAACGCGGGGAGGCGGGGCACAGATACGCAGTATTTT.

V usage is TRBV20-1 and J usage is TRBJ1-5, with D hard to call. V dropped 3 bases and J dropped 0 bases, with 18 bases sitting between them. CDR3 size: 17 residues. CDR1 DFQATT and CDR2 SNEGSKA come from the germline V gene (reference sequence). This CDR3 is CSASLSNLANSNQPQHF. The CDR3 DNA sequence: TGCAGTGCTAGTTTAAGCAATCTTGCTAATAGCAATCAGCCCCAGCATTTT.

This chain joins TRBV19 and TRBJ2-1, with TRBD2 matching over 10 bases. Germline V gene data show CDR1 as LNHDA and CDR2 as SQIVND (reference sequence). After removal of 9 bases from V and 4 bases from J, the junction contained 6 bases not matched to a gene. The CDR3 is 14 residues long. DNA for the CDR3: TGTGCCAGCCGGACTAGCGGTGGGTACAATGAGCAGTTCTTC. This encodes CASRTSGGYNEQFF.

This chain links TRBV12-3 or TRBV12-4 with TRBJ1-1, with D possibly matching TRBD1 (6 bases). V lost 7 bases and J lost 3, with 12 bases in between. The CDR3 is 13 residues long. CDR3 loop: CASKRQGYTEAFF. The CDR3, as DNA: TGTGCCAGCAAGCGGCAGGGGTACACTGAAGCTTTCTTT.

This clone was detected only a few times. The chain is built from TRBV11-2 and TRBJ1-6; perhaps TRBD1 as D (5 bases). Trimming left V 11 bases short and J 9 bases short, with 14 bases between. CDR3 size: 12 residues. Germline assignment: CDR1 SGHAT and CDR2 FQNNGV. CDR3 sequence reads: CAGGGERSPLHF. The CDR3 DNA sequence: TGTGCCGGGGGAGGGGAGCGTTCACCCCTCCACTTT.

With respect to this clone: Other DNA sequences in this sample translate to the same CDR3. The rearrangement uses TRBV11-2 and TRBJ2-7; 12 bases match TRBD2. CDR1 and CDR2 from the germline V gene are SGHAT and FQNNGV. CDR3 length equals 14 residues. Trimming took 3 bases from V and 4 from J; bases not matched to a gene: 1. The CDR3 sequence is CASSLTSGSYEQYF. CDR3 bases: TGTGCCAGCAGCTTGACTAGCGGGAGTTACGAGCAGTACTTC.

V gene TRBV6-6 combines with J gene TRBJ2-1, with 7 bases lining up with TRBD2. The germline V gene encodes CDR1 MNHNY and CDR2 SVGAGI (reference sequence). After removal of 5 bases from V and 5 bases from J, the junction contained 6 bases not matched to a gene. The CDR3 totals 14 residues. The CDR3 bases are TGTGCCAGCAGTGGGCTAGCGGACCACAATGAGCAGTTCTTC. Translated: CASSGLADHNEQFF.